The source of this T cell receptor (beta chain) is a study of blood T cell repertoires in COVID-19. Study overall: T cells, B-cell-depleted T cells, or PBMCs supplied cDNA or gDNA.

V lost 0 bases and J lost 4; bases outside the gene matches: 3. The CDR3 loop spans 16 amino acids. The germline V gene has CDR1 MGHRA and CDR2 YSYEKL. In the authors' workflow: The authors estimated nucleated cell counts from reference gene primer amplification. The repertoire was sequenced with immunoSEQ multiplex PCR; TCRdb's copy has only in-frame clones and lacks some. Clonal size and the V and J genes are those of that table, whereas D and trimming came from the DNA. This sample has roughly 68,000 clones, with roughly 87% found just once. This TCR was recovered from a man aged 45 to 65 with COVID-19, enrolled during active disease. The gene calls are TRBV4-1 and TRBJ2-1; 10 nucleotides line up with TRBD2. The sample comprised peripheral blood. For the CDR3, the DNA is TGCGCCAGCAGCCAAGAGCCTAGCGGGAGTTACAATGAGCAGTTCTTC. Protein: CASSQEPSGSYNEQFF.